One sample yielded the 21 T cell receptor beta chains listed below, sequenced in a study of immune evolution from preneoplasia to lung adenocarcinoma. Assay used: immunoSEQ multiplex PCR; TCRdb lists only in-frame clones, some missing. The sample includes some 12,000 clones, roughly 84% of them seen just once. Specimen: FFPE tissue from an adenomatous hyperplasia lung lesion. Subset defined: atypical adenomatous hyperplasia (AAH), lung preneoplasia. These receptors were taken from a person aged 50-75 years with lung adenocarcinoma.

V usage is TRBV28 and J usage is TRBJ2-5; possibly TRBD1 or TRBD2 for D (5 bases each). Germline V lookup: CDR1 MDHEN, CDR2 SYDVKM. CDR3 length: 15 residues. Trimming removed 5 bases from V and 1 base from J, with 14 bases in between. CDR3 residues: CASSPRWGSQETQYF. CDR3 in DNA: TGTGCCAGCAGTCCCCGGTGGGGGTCCCAAGAGACCCAGTACTTC.

The gene calls are TRBV11-2 and TRBJ2-7; perhaps TRBD1 as D (6 bases). CDR1 SGHAT and CDR2 FQNNGV come from the germline V gene. Trimming left V 4 bases short and J 2 bases short, with 18 bases between. The CDR3 is 16 amino acids. The CDR3 DNA reads TGTGCCAGCAGCTCCCGTTCGGGGCAGGGGACCTACGAGCAGTACTTC. It translates to CASSSRSGQGTYEQYF. Full variable domain (outside the CDR3, taken from reference TRBV11-2 and TRBJ2-7): EAGVAQSPRYKIIEKRQSVAFWCNPISGHATLYWYQQILGQGPKLLIQFQNNGVVDDSQLPKDRFSAERLKGVDSTLKIQPAKLEDSAVYLCASSSRSGQGTYEQYFGPGTRLTVT.

This clone was recorded only once. This chain uses TRBV4-1 with TRBJ2-7; D not resolved. CDR3 length equals 15 residues. The germline V gene encodes CDR1 MGHRA and CDR2 YSYEKL. V lost 0 bases, J lost 3 bases, and 12 bases lay in between. The CDR3 DNA follows: TGCGCCAGCAGCCAAGAGAGAGGCCCAAGCTACGAGCAGTACTTC. This codes for CASSQERGPSYEQYF.

The chain has TRBV28 and TRBJ1-2; D not resolved. The CDR3 runs 13 residues. The V and J ends lost 2 bases and 1 base respectively, with 5 bases between them. Germline loops: CDR1 MDHEN, CDR2 SYDVKM. CDR3 sequence reads: CASSLQVNYGYTF. The CDR3 DNA sequence: TGTGCCAGCAGTTTACAGGTTAACTATGGCTACACCTTC.

The chain carries TRBV7-9 and TRBJ1-2; D is perhaps TRBD1 (5 bases). The CDR3 is 15 residues long. V lost 2 bases to trimming and J lost 8 bases, with 18 bases between them. The germline CDR1 and CDR2 sequences are SEHNR and FQNEAQ (reference sequence). CDR3: CASSLSLSGILGYTF. The CDR3, as DNA: TGTGCCAGCAGCTTAAGCCTTTCAGGGATCCTCGGCTACACCTTC.

This rearrangement joins TRBV4-2 to TRBJ1-2; D call uncertain. This CDR3 is built from 14 residues. Per germline, CDR1 LGHNA and CDR2 YNFKEQ. Trimming took off 3 bases at V and 3 bases at J, with 11 bases between the two ends. The CDR3 region has the DNA TGTGCCAGCAGCCAGCCTGGGCTTGACTATGGCTACACCTTC. It translates to CASSQPGLDYGYTF.

In this sample, this clone turned up once. The chain combines TRBV5-1 with TRBJ2-5, with a tentative D call TRBD1 (6 bases). Trimming took 3 bases from V and 3 from J, leaving 15 bases between them. The germline V gene has CDR1 SGHRS and CDR2 YFSETQ. The CDR3 consists of 15 residues. The CDR3 reads CASSSPGRGEETQYF. In nucleotides, the CDR3 is TGCGCCAGCAGCTCCCCCGGCAGGGGCGAAGAGACCCAGTACTTC. The entire variable domain, with the rest obtained from reference TRBV5-1 and TRBJ2-5, is as follows: KAGVTQTPRYLIKTRGQQVTLSCSPISGHRSVSWYQQTPGQGLQFLFEYFSETQRNKGNFPGRFSGRQFSNSRSEMNVSTLELGDSALYLCASSSPGRGEETQYFGPGTRLLVL.

The chain uses TRBV11-1 and TRBJ1-1; no clear D. CDR1 is SGHAT, CDR2 FQDESV, per germline (reference sequence). This CDR3 contains 13 residues. V lost 3 bases and J lost 3, with 8 bases in between. The CDR3 region is CASSFFPHTEAFF. The CDR3 DNA is TGTGCCAGCAGCTTCTTCCCCCACACTGAAGCTTTCTTT. The full variable domain, its missing parts supplied by reference TRBV11-1 and TRBJ1-1, is EAEVAQSPRYKITEKSQAVAFWCDPISGHATLYWYRQILGQGPELLVQFQDESVVDDSQLPKDRFSAERLKGVDSTLKIQPAELGDSAMYLCASSFFPHTEAFFGQGTRLTVV.

V gene TRBV28 combines with J gene TRBJ1-5; 9 nucleotides align to TRBD1. Germline trimming cut 6 bases from V and 0 bases from J; bases unmatched to any gene: 6. The CDR3 is 16 amino acids. Germline V gene data show CDR1 as MDHEN and CDR2 as SYDVKM. The CDR3 spells CASSLQGAYSNQPQHF. The CDR3 DNA sequence: TGTGCCAGCAGCTTACAGGGGGCCTATAGCAATCAGCCCCAGCATTTT.

The chain uses TRBV18 and TRBJ2-1, with D hard to call. The CDR3 consists of 16 residues. Trimming took off 6 bases at V and 8 bases at J, with 23 bases between the two ends. CDR1 KGHSH and CDR2 LQKENI come from the germline V gene. The CDR3: CASSQISPVGSYEQFF. The CDR3 DNA follows: TGTGCCAGCTCCCAAATCTCACCGGTCGGGTCCTATGAGCAGTTCTTC.

The V and J genes are TRBV15 and TRBJ2-7; 7 bases line up with TRBD1. The CDR3 is made up of 13 amino acids. CDR1 and CDR2 from the germline V gene are LNHNV and YYDKDF (reference sequence). The trim removed 5 bases at V and 0 bases at J, leaving 1 base unmatched. DNA of the CDR3: TGTGCCACCAGCGGGGACAGCTCCTACGAGCAGTACTTC. This translates into CATSGDSSYEQYF.

This chain links TRBV6-6 with TRBJ2-1; tentatively, D is TRBD1 (6 bases). V dropped 10 bases and J dropped 8 bases, with 21 bases sitting between them. CDR1 is MNHNY and CDR2 is SVGAGI in the germline V gene (reference sequence). This CDR3 region has 14 residues. CDR3 protein: CATAAERKGDEQFF. CDR3 DNA sequence: TGTGCCACTGCCGCGGAAAGAAAGGGGGATGAGCAGTTCTTC.

The chain recombines TRBV28 with TRBJ1-1; the match to TRBD1 covers 7 bases. This CDR3 spans 15 amino acids. Germline CDR1 MDHEN, CDR2 SYDVKM. V lost 6 bases and J lost 6; bases outside the gene matches: 13. The CDR3: CASRPRTGLFAEAFF. CDR3 bases: TGTGCCAGCAGACCTAGGACAGGTTTATTTGCTGAAGCTTTCTTT.

The chain is built from TRBV2 and TRBJ2-2, with D possibly TRBD2 on 6 matching bases. The CDR3 sequence is 15 residues long. V was pared by 4 bases and J by 4 bases, with 13 bases between. The germline V gene has CDR1 SNHLY and CDR2 FYNNEI. CDR3 region: CASSVGGGSTGELFF. The CDR3 DNA reads as TGTGCCAGCAGTGTGGGCGGAGGGAGCACCGGGGAGCTGTTTTTT. The full variable domain, its missing parts supplied by reference TRBV2 and TRBJ2-2, is EPEVTQTPSHQVTQMGQEVILRCVPISNHLYFYWYRQILGQKVEFLVSFYNNEISEKSEIFDDQFSVERPDGSNFTLKIRSTKLEDSAMYFCASSVGGGSTGELFFGEGSRLTVL.

This sequence joins TRBV13 and TRBJ1-2; TRBD1 aligns across 7 bases. Germline CDR1 reads PRHDT; CDR2 reads FYEKMQ (reference sequence). V was clipped by 5 bases and J by 6 bases; unmatched bases: 6. The CDR3 totals 13 residues. CDR3 region: CASSRITGDGYTF. The CDR3, as DNA: TGTGCCAGCAGCCGAATTACAGGGGATGGCTACACCTTC.

V gene TRBV29-1 combines with J gene TRBJ1-2; TRBD1 agrees at 10 bases. This CDR3 spans 12 amino acids. Per germline, CDR1 SQVTM and CDR2 ANQGSEA. The CDR3 coding sequence is TGCAGTGAGGACAGGGGGGTTAATGGCTACACCTTC. Translation gives CSEDRGVNGYTF.

The gene calls are TRBV11-2 and TRBJ1-4; D perhaps matches TRBD1 (6 bases). The V end lost 5 bases, the J end lost 4 bases, and 14 bases lay between the germline ends. The CDR3 spans 15 residues. The germline V gene has CDR1 SGHAT and CDR2 FQNNGV. CDR3 coding DNA: TGTGCCAGCAGCCTCGACAGGAGTTTTAATGAAAAACTGTTTTTT. Translating it yields CASSLDRSFNEKLFF.

The chain recombines TRBV7-9 with TRBJ1-1; 7 bases map to TRBD1. V lost 2 bases to trimming and J lost 8 bases; unmatched junction nucleotides: 5. The CDR3 has 13 residues. CDR1 and CDR2 from the germline V gene are SEHNR and FQNEAQ (reference sequence). CDR3 in DNA: TGTGCCAGCAGCTTAAGGGAGGACAGGGAAGCTTTCTTT. Translated: CASSLREDREAFF.

The V call is TRBV19, the J call TRBJ2-3; 7 bases fit TRBD1. The CDR3 runs to 15 residues. Germline V gene sequence: CDR1 LNHDA, CDR2 SQIVND (reference sequence). The ends lost 4 bases at V and 0 bases at J; junction bases unmatched: 4. CDR3 protein: CASSTQGVSTDTQYF. The CDR3 bases are TGTGCCAGTAGTACCCAGGGGGTGAGCACAGATACGCAGTATTTT.

The chain is built from TRBV28 and TRBJ1-2; 9 nucleotides align to TRBD1. The length of the CDR3 is 14 residues. Per the germline V gene, CDR1 is MDHEN and CDR2 is SYDVKM. V lost 4 bases to trimming and J lost 8 bases; unmatched junction nucleotides: 8. CDR3 sequence: CASSSGQGLRGYTF. DNA of the CDR3: TGTGCCAGCAGTTCGGGACAGGGTTTGAGAGGCTACACCTTC.

The chain carries TRBV11-3 and TRBJ2-1; 11 bases are a match to TRBD2. V shed 4 bases and J 7 bases; nucleotides not matched to a gene: 6. Germline V gene lookup returns CDR1 SGHNT and CDR2 YENEEA. The CDR3 is 15 residues long. CDR3: CASSYSGRVGNEQFF. The DNA of the CDR3 is TGTGCCAGCAGCTATAGCGGGAGGGTTGGTAATGAGCAGTTCTTC. The variable domain in full, completed from reference TRBV11-3 and TRBJ2-1, reads EAGVVQSPRYKIIEKKQPVAFWCNPISGHNTLYWYLQNLGQGPELLIRYENEEAVDDSQLPKDRFSAERLKGVDSTLKIQPAELGDSAVYLCASSYSGRVGNEQFFGPGTRLTVL.